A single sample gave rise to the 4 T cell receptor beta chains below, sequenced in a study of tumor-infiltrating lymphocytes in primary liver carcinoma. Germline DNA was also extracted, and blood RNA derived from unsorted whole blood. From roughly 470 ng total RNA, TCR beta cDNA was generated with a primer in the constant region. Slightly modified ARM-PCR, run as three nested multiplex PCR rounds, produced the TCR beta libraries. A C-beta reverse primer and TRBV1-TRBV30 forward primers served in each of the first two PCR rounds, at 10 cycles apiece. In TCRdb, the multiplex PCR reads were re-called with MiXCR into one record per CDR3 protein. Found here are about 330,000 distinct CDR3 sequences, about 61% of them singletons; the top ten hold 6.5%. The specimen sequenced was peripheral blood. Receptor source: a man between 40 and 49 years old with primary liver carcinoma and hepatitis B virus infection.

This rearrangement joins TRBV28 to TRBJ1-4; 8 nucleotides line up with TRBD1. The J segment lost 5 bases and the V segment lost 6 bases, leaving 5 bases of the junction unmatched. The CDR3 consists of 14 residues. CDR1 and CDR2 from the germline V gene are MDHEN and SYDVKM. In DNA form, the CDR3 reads TGTGCCAGCAGCTTAAGGACAGGGAATGAAAAACTGTTTTTT. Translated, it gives CASSLRTGNEKLFF.

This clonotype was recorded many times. CDR3 amino acids: CASKRGTFSYNEQFF. Here the CDR3 DNA reads TGTGCCAGCAAGAGAGGAACTTTCTCCTACAATGAGCAGTTCTTC. The rearrangement links TRBV12-3 or TRBV12-4 to TRBJ2-1; no clear D gene. This CDR3 is 15 amino acids long. The germline V and J ends were trimmed by 7 bases and 0 bases, with 13 bases remaining between them.

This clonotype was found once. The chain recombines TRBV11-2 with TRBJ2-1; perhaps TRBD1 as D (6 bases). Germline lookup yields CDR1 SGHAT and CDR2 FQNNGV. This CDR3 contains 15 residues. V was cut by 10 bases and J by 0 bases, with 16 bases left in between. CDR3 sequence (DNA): TGTGCCACCAGTCCAACAGGGCTCTCCTACAATGAGCAGTTCTTC. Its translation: CATSPTGLSYNEQFF.

CDR3 region: CASMWGGPYNEQFF. CDR3 sequence (DNA): TGTGCCAGCATGTGGGGAGGTCCTTACAATGAGCAGTTCTTC. This sequence joins TRBV28 and TRBJ2-1; tentative D call: TRBD2 (6 bases). V lost 7 bases and J lost 4, with 14 bases in between. The CDR3 extends over 14 amino acids. CDR1 and CDR2 from the germline V gene are MDHEN and SYDVKM.